A selection of T cell receptor beta chains follows, all from one sample in a study of blood T cell repertoires in COVID-19. Data came from immunoSEQ multiplex PCR; TCRdb stores just in-frame clones and leaves some out. Here the sample spans about 300,000 clones, 70% to 90% being singletons. Sample: PBMCs or T cells enriched from blood (not recorded which). Receptor source: a man aged 25 to 45 who had recovered from COVID-19. Each CDR3 is given without its conserved first and last residue. A D gene is named only where the DNA matches it firmly.

v_call d_call cdr3_aa
TRBV5-1 TRBD1 ASSPRPSDRGPNEQF
TRBV11-2 NA ASSLVSTGSSSPLH
TRBV7-6 TRBD2 ASSSGGTSVNPDTQY
TRBV7-8 NA ASSPRTANYGYT
TRBV18 NA ASSPRNLNATNILYGYT
TRBV5-1 TRBD2 ASSLVGLAGVINEQF
TRBV29-1 NA SVEAGTTNEKLF
TRBV4-2 NA ASSPPGSNYGYT
TRBV14 NA ASSQWGTLNTGELF
TRBV9 NA ASSVTTNSPLH
TRBV2 NA ASSRGESYGYT
TRBV28 TRBD1 ATRTPGQGGTGELF
TRBV27 TRBD2 ASSLGLAEDNEQF
TRBV19 NA ASSIGALPGELF
TRBV30 NA AWSRGNYGYT
TRBV5-4 TRBD2 ASSWTSGDQETQY
TRBV7-9 TRBD1 ASSLLTGSGNTIY
TRBV11-3 TRBD1 ASSLGRTGFYEQY
TRBV4-1 NA ASSQGRGENYEQY
TRBV2 NA ASSVPPGHSSNQPQH
TRBV5-1 NA ASSASATNEKLF
TRBV2 TRBD1 ARQPTGFTEAF
TRBV29-1 TRBD1 SVRQGGEKLF